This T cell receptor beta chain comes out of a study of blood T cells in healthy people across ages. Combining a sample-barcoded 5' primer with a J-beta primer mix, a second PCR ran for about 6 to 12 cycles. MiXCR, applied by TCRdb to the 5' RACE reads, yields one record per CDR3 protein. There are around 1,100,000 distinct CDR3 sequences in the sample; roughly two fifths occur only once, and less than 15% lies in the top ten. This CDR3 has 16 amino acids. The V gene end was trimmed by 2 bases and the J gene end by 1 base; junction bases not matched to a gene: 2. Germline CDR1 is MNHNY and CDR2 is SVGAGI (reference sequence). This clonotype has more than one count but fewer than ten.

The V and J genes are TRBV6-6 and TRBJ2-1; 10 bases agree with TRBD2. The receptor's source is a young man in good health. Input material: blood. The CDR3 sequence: CASSYKLAGSYNEQFF. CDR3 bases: TGTGCCAGCAGTTACAAACTAGCGGGATCCTACAATGAGCAGTTCTTC.